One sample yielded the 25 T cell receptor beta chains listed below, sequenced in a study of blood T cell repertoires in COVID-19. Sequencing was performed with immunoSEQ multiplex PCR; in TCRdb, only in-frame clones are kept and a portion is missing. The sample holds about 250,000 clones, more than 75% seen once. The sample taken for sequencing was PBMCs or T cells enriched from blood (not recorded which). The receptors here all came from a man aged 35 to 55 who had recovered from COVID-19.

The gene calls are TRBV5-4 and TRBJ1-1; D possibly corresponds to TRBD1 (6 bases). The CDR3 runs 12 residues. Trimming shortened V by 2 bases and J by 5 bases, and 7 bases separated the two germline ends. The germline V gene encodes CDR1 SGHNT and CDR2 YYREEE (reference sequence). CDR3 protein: CASSLRGTEAFF. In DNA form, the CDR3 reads TGTGCCAGCAGCTTAAGGGGGACTGAAGCTTTCTTT.

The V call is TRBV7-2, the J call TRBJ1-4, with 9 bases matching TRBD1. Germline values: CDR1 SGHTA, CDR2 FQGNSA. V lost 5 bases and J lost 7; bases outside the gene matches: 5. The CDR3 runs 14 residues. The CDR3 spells CASSPGQGGEKLFF. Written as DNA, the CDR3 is TGTGCCAGCAGCCCGGGACAGGGTGGTGAAAAACTGTTTTTT.

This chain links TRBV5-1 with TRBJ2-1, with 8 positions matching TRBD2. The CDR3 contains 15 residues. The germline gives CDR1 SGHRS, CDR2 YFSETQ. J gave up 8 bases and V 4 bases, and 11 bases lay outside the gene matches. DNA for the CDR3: TGCGCCAGCAGCATCACAGGTAGCGGGATTGATGAGCAGTTCTTC. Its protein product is CASSITGSGIDEQFF.

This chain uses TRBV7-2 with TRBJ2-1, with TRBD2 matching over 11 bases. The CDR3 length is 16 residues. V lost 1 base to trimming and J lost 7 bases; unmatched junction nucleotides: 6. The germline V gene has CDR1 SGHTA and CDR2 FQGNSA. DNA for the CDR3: TGTGCCAGCAGCTTAGAACTAGCGGGGGCGGGGAATGAGCAGTTCTTC. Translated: CASSLELAGAGNEQFF.

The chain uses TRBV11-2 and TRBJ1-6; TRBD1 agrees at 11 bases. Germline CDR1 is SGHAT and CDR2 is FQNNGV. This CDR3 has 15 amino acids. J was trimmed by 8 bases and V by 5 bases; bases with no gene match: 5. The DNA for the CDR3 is TGTGCCAGCAGCATGGGACAGGGGGACCATTCACCCCTCCACTTT. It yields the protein CASSMGQGDHSPLHF.

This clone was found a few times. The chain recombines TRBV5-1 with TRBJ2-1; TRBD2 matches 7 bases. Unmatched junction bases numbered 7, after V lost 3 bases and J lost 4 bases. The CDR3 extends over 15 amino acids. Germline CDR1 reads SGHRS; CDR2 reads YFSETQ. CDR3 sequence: CASSSSGLEYNEQFF. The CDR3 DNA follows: TGCGCCAGCAGCTCTAGCGGCCTGGAATACAATGAGCAGTTCTTC.

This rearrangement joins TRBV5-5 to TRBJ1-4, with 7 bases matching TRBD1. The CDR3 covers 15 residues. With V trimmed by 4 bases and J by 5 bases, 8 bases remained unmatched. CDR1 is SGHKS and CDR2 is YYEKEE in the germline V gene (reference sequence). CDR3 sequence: CASSGRGDLNEKLFF. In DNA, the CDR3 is TGTGCCAGCAGCGGCAGGGGGGACCTCAATGAAAAACTGTTTTTT.

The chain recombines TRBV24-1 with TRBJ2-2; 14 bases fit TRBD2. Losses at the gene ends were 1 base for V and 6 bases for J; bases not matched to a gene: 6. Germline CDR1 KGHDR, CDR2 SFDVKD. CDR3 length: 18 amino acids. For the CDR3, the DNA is TGTGCCACCAGTGATTTTCCGACTAGCGGGGGGGCCCCCGGGGAGCTGTTTTTT. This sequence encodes CATSDFPTSGGAPGELFF.

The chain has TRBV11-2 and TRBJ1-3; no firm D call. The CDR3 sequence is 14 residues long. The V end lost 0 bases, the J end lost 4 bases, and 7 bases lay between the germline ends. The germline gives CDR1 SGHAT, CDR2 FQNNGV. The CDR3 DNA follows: TGTGCCAGCAGCTTAGAAACGGTCGGAAACACCATATATTTT. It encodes CASSLETVGNTIYF.

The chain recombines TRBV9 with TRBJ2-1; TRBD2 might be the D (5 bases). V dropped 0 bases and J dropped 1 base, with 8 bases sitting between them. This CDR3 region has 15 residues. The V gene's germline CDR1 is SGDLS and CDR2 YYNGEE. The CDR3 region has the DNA TGTGCCAGCAGCGTAGGCGGGCGATCCTACAATGAGCAGTTCTTC. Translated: CASSVGGRSYNEQFF.

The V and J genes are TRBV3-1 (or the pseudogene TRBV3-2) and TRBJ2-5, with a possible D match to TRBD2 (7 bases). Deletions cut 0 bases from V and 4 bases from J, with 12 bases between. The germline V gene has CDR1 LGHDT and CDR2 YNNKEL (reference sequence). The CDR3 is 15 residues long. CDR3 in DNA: TGTGCCAGCAGCCAAGAATGGGGGGGCGGAGAGACCCAGTACTTC. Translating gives CASSQEWGGGETQYF.

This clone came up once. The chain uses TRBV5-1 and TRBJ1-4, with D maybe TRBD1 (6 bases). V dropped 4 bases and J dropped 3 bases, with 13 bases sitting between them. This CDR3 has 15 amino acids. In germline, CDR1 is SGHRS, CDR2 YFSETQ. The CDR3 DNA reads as TGCGCCAGCAGCCGGGAACAGGGCTCTAATGAAAAACTGTTTTTT. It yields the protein CASSREQGSNEKLFF.

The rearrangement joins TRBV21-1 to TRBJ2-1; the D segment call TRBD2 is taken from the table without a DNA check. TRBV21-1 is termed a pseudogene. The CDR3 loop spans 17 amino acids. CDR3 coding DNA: TGTGCCAGCAGCACCTCGACTAGCGGGAGAGGAAACAATGAGCAGTTCTTC. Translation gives CASSTSTSGRGNNEQFF.

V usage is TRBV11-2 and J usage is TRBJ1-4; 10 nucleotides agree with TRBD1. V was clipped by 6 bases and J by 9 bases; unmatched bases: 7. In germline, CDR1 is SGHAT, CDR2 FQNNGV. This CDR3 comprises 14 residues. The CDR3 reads CASSLRQGAKKLFF. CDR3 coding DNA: TGTGCCAGCAGTCTTCGACAGGGGGCGAAAAAACTGTTTTTT.

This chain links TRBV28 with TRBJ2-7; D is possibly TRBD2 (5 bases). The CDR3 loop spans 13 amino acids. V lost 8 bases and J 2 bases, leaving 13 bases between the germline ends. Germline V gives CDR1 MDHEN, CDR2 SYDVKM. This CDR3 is CASATEATYEQYF. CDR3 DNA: TGTGCCAGCGCTACGGAGGCCACCTACGAGCAGTACTTC.

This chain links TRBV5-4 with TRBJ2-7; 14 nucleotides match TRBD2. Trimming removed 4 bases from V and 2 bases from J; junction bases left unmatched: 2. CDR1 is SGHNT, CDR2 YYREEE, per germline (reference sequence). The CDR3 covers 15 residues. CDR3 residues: CASSPTSGRAYEQYF. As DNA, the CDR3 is TGTGCCAGCAGCCCGACTAGCGGGAGGGCCTACGAGCAGTACTTC.

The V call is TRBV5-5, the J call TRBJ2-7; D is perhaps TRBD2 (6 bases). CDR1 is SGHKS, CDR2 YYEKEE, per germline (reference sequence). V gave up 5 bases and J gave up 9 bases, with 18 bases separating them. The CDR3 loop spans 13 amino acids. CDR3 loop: CASRLRGDSGQYF. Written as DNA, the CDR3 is TGTGCCAGCAGACTTAGAGGGGACTCGGGGCAGTACTTC. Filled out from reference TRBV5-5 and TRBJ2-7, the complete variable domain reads DAGVTQSPTHLIKTRGQQVTLRCSPISGHKSVSWYQQVLGQGPQFIFQYYEKEERGRGNFPDRFSARQFPNYSSELNVNALLLGDSALYLCASRLRGDSGQYFGPGTRLTVT.

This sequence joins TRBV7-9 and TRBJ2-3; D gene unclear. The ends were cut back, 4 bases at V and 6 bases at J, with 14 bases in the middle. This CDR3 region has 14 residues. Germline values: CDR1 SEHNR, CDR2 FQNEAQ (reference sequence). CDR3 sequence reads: CASSSNGGLDTQYF. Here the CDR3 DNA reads TGTGCCAGCAGCTCCAACGGCGGTTTGGATACGCAGTATTTT.

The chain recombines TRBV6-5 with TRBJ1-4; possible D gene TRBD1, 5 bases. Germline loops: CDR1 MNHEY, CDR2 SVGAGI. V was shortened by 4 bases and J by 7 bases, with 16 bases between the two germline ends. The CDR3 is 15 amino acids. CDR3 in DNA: TGTGCCAGCAGTTTTCGGGAGGGGTGGGGTGAAAAACTGTTTTTT. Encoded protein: CASSFREGWGEKLFF.

This CDR3 is CASSWGYRTDTQYF. In DNA form, the CDR3 reads TGTGCCAGCAGCTGGGGCTACCGCACAGATACGCAGTATTTT. The chain employs TRBV11-2 and TRBJ2-3, with TRBD1 as a possible D gene (5 bases). Germline CDR1 is SGHAT and CDR2 is FQNNGV. The CDR3 covers 14 residues. V was cut by 4 bases and J by 1 base, with 9 bases left in between.

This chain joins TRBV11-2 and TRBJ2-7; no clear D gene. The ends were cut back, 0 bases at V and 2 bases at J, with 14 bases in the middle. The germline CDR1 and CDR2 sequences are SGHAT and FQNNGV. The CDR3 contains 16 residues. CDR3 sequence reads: CASSLESMGRTYEQYF. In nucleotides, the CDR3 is TGTGCCAGCAGCTTAGAATCCATGGGCCGAACCTACGAGCAGTACTTC.

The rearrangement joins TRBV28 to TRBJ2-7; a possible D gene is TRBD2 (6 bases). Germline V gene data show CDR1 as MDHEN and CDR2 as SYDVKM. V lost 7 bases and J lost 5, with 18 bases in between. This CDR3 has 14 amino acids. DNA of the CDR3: TGTGCCAGCAAGTCCCGGGACTTTCCCCACGAGCAGTACTTC. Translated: CASKSRDFPHEQYF. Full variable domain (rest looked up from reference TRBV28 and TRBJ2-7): DVKVTQSSRYLVKRTGEKVFLECVQDMDHENMFWYRQDPGLGLRLIYFSYDVKMKEKGDIPEGYSVSREKKERFSLILESASTNQTSMYLCASKSRDFPHEQYFGPGTRLTVT.

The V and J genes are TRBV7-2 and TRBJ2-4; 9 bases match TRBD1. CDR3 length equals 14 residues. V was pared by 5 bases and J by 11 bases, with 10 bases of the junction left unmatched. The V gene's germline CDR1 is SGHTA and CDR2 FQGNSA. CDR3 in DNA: TGTGCCAGCAGCCTCGGACAGGGGCACGCAGTTCAGTACTTC. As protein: CASSLGQGHAVQYF.

The CDR3 nucleotides read TGTGCCGGGGGAACAATTAGGGGGCATGGCTACACCTTC. This sequence encodes CAGGTIRGHGYTF. The chain joins TRBV19 to TRBJ1-2, with 7 positions matching TRBD1. V shed 11 bases and J 6 bases; nucleotides not matched to a gene: 12. The germline V gene has CDR1 LNHDA and CDR2 SQIVND (reference sequence). There are 13 residues in the CDR3.

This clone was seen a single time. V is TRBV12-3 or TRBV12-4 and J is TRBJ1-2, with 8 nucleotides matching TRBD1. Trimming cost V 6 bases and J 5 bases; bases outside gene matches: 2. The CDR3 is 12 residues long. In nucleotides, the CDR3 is TGTGCCAGCAGCCGACAGGGGTATGGCTACACCTTC. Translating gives CASSRQGYGYTF.